The sample holds many counts of the clone carrying this TCR beta chain. The source of the sample is a study of regulatory T cells in long-lasting Graves disease. Time point here: newly diagnosed GD, antithyroid drugs for less than 3 months. Researchers made the TCR library from RNA that was extracted from PBMCs. Arm-PCR of CDR3 regions and iRepertoire HTBI primers were used to build TCR beta libraries. Methods used by the authors: Sample data revealed approximately 60 TRBV and roughly 13 TRBJ segments. TCRdb re-called the multiplex PCR reads with MiXCR, one entry per CDR3 protein. TCRdb, not the original authors, processed these V and J calls. This repertoire shows some 200,000 distinct CDR3 sequences, roughly a fifth found once; its top ten account for over 9.5%. Trimming took 3 bases from V and 8 from J, leaving 14 bases between them. Germline V gives CDR1 SNHLY, CDR2 FYNNEI. The CDR3 totals 14 residues.

These data also featured in a second study, about T cells in Graves' hyperthyroidism and ophthalmopathy. That study adds: Using the HTBI primer set, a first-round RT-PCR was run on the TCR CDR3.

This receptor was identified in a woman aged 30 to 39 with Graves disease. The genes are TRBV2 and TRBJ2-1; tentative D call: TRBD1 (7 bases). This sample comprised peripheral blood mononuclear cells (PBMCs), obtained at new diagnosis, from a patient treated with antithyroid drugs. The CDR3 sequence: CASSDPQGGHEQFF. CDR3 DNA sequence: TGTGCCAGCAGTGATCCCCAGGGGGGCCATGAGCAGTTCTTC. Together with reference TRBV2 and TRBJ2-1, the CDR3 gives the full variable domain: EPEVTQTPSHQVTQMGQEVILRCVPISNHLYFYWYRQILGQKVEFLVSFYNNEISEKSEIFDDQFSVERPDGSNFTLKIRSTKLEDSAMYFCASSDPQGGHEQFFGPGTRLTVL.